A selection of T cell receptor beta chains follows, all from one sample in a study of human T cells and chemical hapten exposure. MiXCR, applied by TCRdb to the RACE reads, yields one record per CDR3 protein. The profile covers approximately 80,000 distinct CDR3 sequences, with roughly a tenth appearing a single time and 2.5% taken by the ten largest. The specimen was whole blood, collected in connection with sensitization to the hapten diphenylcyclopropenone (DPC). Source of these receptors: a woman in her twenties or thirties with alopecia areata. Some clones in this sample may be carry-over from other donors' samples. CDR3s include the opening cysteine and the closing phenylalanine or tryptophan. The D gene is left open where the match is weak. The listing skips clone size in some rows; elsewhere it reads once, few, many or a size class.

D,size,V,J,DNA,CDR3
.,.,TRBV19,TRBJ2-3,TGTGCCAGTAAAAAGGATGATTCGCCGGGAACAGATACGCAGTATTTT,CASKKDDSPGTDTQYF
.,.,TRBV6-2/TRBV6-3,TRBJ1-5,TGTGCCAGCAGTCCCGACGGGGGGAATCAGCCCCAGCATTTT,CASSPDGGNQPQHF
.,.,TRBV2,TRBJ2-7,TGTGCCAGCAGAGAGGACAGCACCTACGAGCAGTACTTC,CASREDSTYEQYF
TRBD2,many,TRBV7-2,TRBJ2-3,TGTGCCAGCAGCACTAGCGGGGGCCGGGGGGATACGCAGTATTTT,CASSTSGGRGDTQYF
TRBD1,many,TRBV11-2,TRBJ1-4,TGTGCCAGCAGCTTAGGGGACAGGGAGATGAAGAAACTGTTTTTT,CASSLGDREMKKLFF
.,.,TRBV7-9,TRBJ1-2,TGTGCCAGCAGCTTAGGCCCCCAAGAGGGAGGCTACACCTTC,CASSLGPQEGGYTF
TRBD1,many,TRBV6-6,TRBJ1-2,TGTGCCAGCAGGGAGACAGGGGAAAACTATGGCTACACCTTC,CASRETGENYGYTF
.,once,TRBV20-1,TRBJ2-3,TGCAGTGCTCATTCAGGGGTTGATACGCAGTATTTT,CSAHSGVDTQYF
.,many,TRBV6-2/TRBV6-3,TRBJ2-3,TGTGCCAGCAGACCTACTAGCACAGATACGCAGTATTTT,CASRPTSTDTQYF
.,many,TRBV11-2,TRBJ1-3,TGTGCCAGCAGCCTAATGCAGGGAAACACCATATATTTT,CASSLMQGNTIYF
.,many,TRBV13,TRBJ2-7,TGTGCCAGCAGCTTAGTCGTTTCTCGGGAGCAGTACTTC,CASSLVVSREQYF
.,.,TRBV6-1,TRBJ2-1,TGTGCCAGCACCGAATGGGGGACGGAGCAGTTCTTC,CASTEWGTEQFF
.,.,TRBV28,TRBJ1-1,TGTGCCAGCGGTCGCTTGACTGAAGCTTTCTTT,CASGRLTEAFF
.,.,TRBV29-1,TRBJ2-3,TGCAGCGTTGAAGGGGCCAGGACAGATACGCAGTATTTT,CSVEGARTDTQYF
TRBD1,few,TRBV10-3,TRBJ2-1,TGTGCCATCAGTGAGTCTTTTGGACAGGGAAACAATGAGCAGTTCTTC,CAISESFGQGNNEQFF
TRBD1,many,TRBV6-5,TRBJ1-2,TGTGCCAGCAGGTACGGACAGGGAAGTGGCTACACCTTC,CASRYGQGSGYTF
TRBD1,once,TRBV4-2,TRBJ1-4,TGTGCCAGCAGCCAAGATGGGGGACAGGGCCCTGAAAAACTGTTTTTT,CASSQDGGQGPEKLFF
.,.,TRBV5-1,TRBJ2-5,TGCGCCAGCAGCCCGGCGGGGTCGCAAGAGACCCAGTACTTC,CASSPAGSQETQYF
TRBD2,many,TRBV7-2,TRBJ2-1,TGTGCCAGCAGCTACGGGACTAGCGGGGGTTTCCCGCAGTTCTTC,CASSYGTSGGFPQFF
.,.,TRBV12-3/TRBV12-4,TRBJ1-1,TGTGCCAGCAACCCGCTCCTGAACACTGAAGCTTTCTTT,CASNPLLNTEAFF
TRBD1,many,TRBV5-1,TRBJ2-7,TGCGCCAGCAGGGGCCAGGGGGCCTCCTACGAGCAGTACTTC,CASRGQGASYEQYF
.,many,TRBV6-5,TRBJ1-1,TGTGCCAGCTCCAGGGCTGACACTGAAGCTTTCTTT,CASSRADTEAFF
.,few,TRBV3-1,TRBJ2-7,TGTGCCAGCAGCCAACCCCACCCGGACGGCACCTACGAGCAGTACTTC,CASSQPHPDGTYEQYF
.,many,TRBV28,TRBJ1-2,TGTGCCAGCAGTTTAGCGGGCTTCATCTATGGCTACACCTTC,CASSLAGFIYGYTF
.,many,TRBV29-1,TRBJ2-7,TGCAGCGTTGTTCGGATAAGACACGGGTACTACGAGCAGTACTTC,CSVVRIRHGYYEQYF
.,many,TRBV27,TRBJ1-1,TGTGCCAGCAGCCCCGGACCCACCAGGAACACTGAAGCTTTCTTT,CASSPGPTRNTEAFF
.,many,TRBV18,TRBJ2-2,TGTGCCAGCTCACCGACACTCCAAACCGGGGAGCTGTTTTTT,CASSPTLQTGELFF
TRBD1,many,TRBV20-1,TRBJ1-5,TGCAGTGCTGGACAGGGGGCGGGTCAGCCCCAGCATTTT,CSAGQGAGQPQHF
TRBD2,many,TRBV5-4,TRBJ2-1,TGTGCCAGCAGCCCGGGACTACTGAGGGAGCAGTTCTTC,CASSPGLLREQFF
.,many,TRBV16,TRBJ1-5,TGTGCCAGCAGCCGTGGACAGAGCAATCAGCCCCAGCATTTT,CASSRGQSNQPQHF
.,.,TRBV5-1,TRBJ1-1,TGCGCCAGCAGCAAGGACAGAGTGCGTGCTTTCTTT,CASSKDRVRAFF
.,many,TRBV7-6,TRBJ2-5,TGTGCCAGCAGCTTAGCGATATCGGCTACCCAAGAGACCCAGTACTTC,CASSLAISATQETQYF
TRBD2,many,TRBV7-2,TRBJ2-3,TGTGCCAGCACTCTAATAGCGGGAGGAGGTACAGATACGCAGTATTTT,CASTLIAGGGTDTQYF
.,many,TRBV6-5,TRBJ1-1,TGTGCCAGCAGTTACTCGAATTTGGCAGGGAAGAACACTGAAGCTTTCTTT,CASSYSNLAGKNTEAFF
TRBD1,.,TRBV6-2/TRBV6-3,TRBJ1-2,TGTGCCAGCAGTCGTAGGACAGGGGAAGAGGATGGCTACACCTTC,CASSRRTGEEDGYTF
TRBD2,many,TRBV5-1,TRBJ2-1,TGCGCCAGCGGGCTAGCGGGAGGAACTGAGCAGTTCTTC,CASGLAGGTEQFF
.,many,TRBV5-1,TRBJ2-3,TGCGCCAGCAGCCCGGACAGCGTCACAGATACGCAGTATTTT,CASSPDSVTDTQYF
.,many,TRBV28,TRBJ1-1,TGTGCCAGCAGAGCTACAGGGAGCACTGAAGCTTTCTTT,CASRATGSTEAFF